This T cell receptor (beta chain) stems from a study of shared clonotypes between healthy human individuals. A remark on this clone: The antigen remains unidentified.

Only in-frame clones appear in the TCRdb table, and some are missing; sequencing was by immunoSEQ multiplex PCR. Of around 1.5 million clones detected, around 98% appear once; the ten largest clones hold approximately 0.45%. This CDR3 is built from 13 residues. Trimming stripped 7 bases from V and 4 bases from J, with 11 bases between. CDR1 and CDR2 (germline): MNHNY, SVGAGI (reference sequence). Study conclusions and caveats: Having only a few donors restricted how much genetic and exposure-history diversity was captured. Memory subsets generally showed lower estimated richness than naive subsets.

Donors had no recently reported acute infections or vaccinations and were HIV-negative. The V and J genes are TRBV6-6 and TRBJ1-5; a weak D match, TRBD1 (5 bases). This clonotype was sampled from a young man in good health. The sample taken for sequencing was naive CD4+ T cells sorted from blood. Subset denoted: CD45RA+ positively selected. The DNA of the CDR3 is TGTGCCAGCACATGGGACGGTAATCAGCCCCAGCATTTT. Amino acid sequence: CASTWDGNQPQHF.